The clone carrying this T cell receptor (beta chain) was observed at least ten times. What it recognizes is unknown. These data come from a study of T cells after yellow fever vaccination. At the level of the study: In the case of low-cell-number fractions, SMART-Seq v4 Ultra Low Input was used for preparation. General study results and limits: In FACS-sorted repertoires, abundant clonotypes from the bulk population could appear as contaminants. Most clones from primary vaccination resurfaced after the booster (around 97% CD4, around 91% CD8).

Between the trimmed V and J ends, which lost 2 bases and 1 base, there was a span of 11 bases. The CDR3 has 16 amino acids. TCRdb ran MiXCR on the 5' RACE reads and lists one entry per CDR3 protein. Of approximately 70,000 distinct CDR3 sequences in the sample, less than 8.5% were seen once. This TCR came from a man aged 18 to 30 who received the YFV17D yellow fever vaccine. The rearrangement links TRBV12-3 or TRBV12-4 to TRBJ2-2; D perhaps matches TRBD2 (6 bases). This sample comprised CD8+ T cells sorted from PBMCs, obtained about 49 days after the first yellow fever vaccination. Here the CDR3 DNA reads TGTGCCAGCAGTTTATATCGGGGGATGAACACCGGGGAGCTGTTTTTT. Amino acid sequence: CASSLYRGMNTGELFF.